Listed below are T cell receptor beta chains from one sample, sequenced in a study of blood T cell repertoires in COVID-19. Using immunoSEQ multiplex PCR, the repertoire was profiled, and TCRdb retains in-frame clones only, with some absent. Here the sample spans hundreds of thousands of clones, less than 90% being singletons. Material for sequencing was peripheral blood. These receptors were obtained from a woman in her 50s with acute or convalescent COVID-19. Both conserved end residues are part of each CDR3. A D gene is named only where the DNA matches it firmly. The listing skips clone size in some rows; elsewhere it reads once, few, many or a size class.

j_call: TRBJ1-6; d_call: TRBD1; clone_size: .; v_call: TRBV5-1; cdr3_aa: CASRVLDRDDSPLHF; cdr3_nt: TGCGCCAGCAGGGTCTTAGACAGGGACGATTCACCCCTCCACTTT
j_call: TRBJ2-3; d_call: TRBD2; clone_size: .; v_call: TRBV7-8; cdr3_aa: CASSGGADTQYF; cdr3_nt: TGTGCCAGCAGCGGGGGGGCAGATACGCAGTATTTT
j_call: TRBJ1-4; d_call: .; clone_size: .; v_call: TRBV18; cdr3_aa: CASSPTQRNEKLFF; cdr3_nt: TGTGCCAGCTCACCCACCCAGCGTAATGAAAAACTGTTTTTT
j_call: TRBJ2-3; d_call: TRBD2; clone_size: .; v_call: TRBV6-2/TRBV6-3; cdr3_aa: CASSYAQRSGGGTDTQYF; cdr3_nt: TGTGCCAGCAGTTACGCCCAGCGTAGCGGGGGTGGCACAGATACGCAGTATTTT
j_call: TRBJ2-7; d_call: .; clone_size: few; v_call: TRBV7-2; cdr3_aa: CASSFTGTSTEQYF; cdr3_nt: TGTGCCAGCAGCTTCACAGGGACCTCAACCGAGCAGTACTTC
j_call: TRBJ2-3; d_call: TRBD2; clone_size: .; v_call: TRBV12-5; cdr3_aa: CASGSTGRADTQYF; cdr3_nt: TGTGCTAGTGGTTCTACGGGGAGGGCAGATACGCAGTATTTT
j_call: TRBJ2-7; d_call: TRBD2; clone_size: .; v_call: TRBV5-1; cdr3_aa: CASSFGSSGLGEQYF; cdr3_nt: TGCGCCAGCAGCTTTGGGTCTAGCGGGTTGGGGGAGCAGTACTTC
j_call: TRBJ1-2; d_call: .; clone_size: .; v_call: TRBV7-9; cdr3_aa: CASSSVETYGYTF; cdr3_nt: TGTGCCAGCAGCTCGGTCGAAACCTATGGCTACACCTTC
j_call: TRBJ2-1; d_call: .; clone_size: .; v_call: TRBV11-2; cdr3_aa: CASSFYSGTGIYNEQFF; cdr3_nt: TGTGCCAGCAGCTTTTATAGCGGGACAGGGATCTACAATGAGCAGTTCTTC
j_call: TRBJ2-5; d_call: .; clone_size: once; v_call: TRBV5-6; cdr3_aa: CASSIRATRETQYF; cdr3_nt: TGTGCCAGCAGCATCCGGGCAACTAGGGAGACCCAGTACTTC
j_call: TRBJ1-4; d_call: .; clone_size: .; v_call: TRBV19; cdr3_aa: CASSIMTGPGNEKLFF; cdr3_nt: TGTGCCAGTAGTATCATGACTGGTCCGGGTAATGAAAAACTGTTTTTT
j_call: TRBJ2-5; d_call: .; clone_size: once; v_call: TRBV6-1; cdr3_aa: CASSEGLQETQYF; cdr3_nt: TGTGCCAGCAGTGAAGGACTGCAAGAGACCCAGTACTTC
j_call: TRBJ2-6; d_call: .; clone_size: .; v_call: TRBV5-1; cdr3_aa: CASSLTGLVSGANVLTF; cdr3_nt: TGCGCCAGCAGCTTGACAGGGCTAGTTTCTGGGGCCAACGTCCTGACTTTC
j_call: TRBJ2-7; d_call: TRBD1; clone_size: .; v_call: TRBV5-1; cdr3_aa: CASSQTGDPYEQYF; cdr3_nt: TGCGCCAGCAGCCAAACAGGGGATCCTTACGAGCAGTACTTC